Sequencing of this TCR beta chain was carried out in a study of T cells in Graves' hyperthyroidism and ophthalmopathy. Turning to the study itself: Peripheral blood sampling occurred at initial diagnosis, before any treatment.

There are 19 residues in the CDR3. V dropped 4 bases and J dropped 8; count of bases not matched to a gene: 14. In germline, CDR1 is LNHDA, CDR2 SQIVND (reference sequence). Used for diagnoses were clinical symptoms, serum thyroxine and TRAb, thyroid ultrasound and orbital computed tomography. This clonotype was seen more than once but under ten times. Its antigen is still unknown. Amplified regions were TCR beta CDR3 sequences from RNA transcripts. The TCR CDR3 first-round RT-PCR relied on the HTBI primer set. MiXCR was run by TCRdb on the multiplex PCR reads, yielding one entry per CDR3 protein. Of about 400,000 distinct CDR3 sequences in the sample, over 12% were seen once. Study conclusions and caveats: The model foresaw ophthalmopathy a median around seven months prior to onset. Researchers found most expanded thyroid clonotypes above 0.001 in blood as well.

This TCR was recovered from a woman aged 60-75 years with Graves' ophthalmopathy. J is TRBJ2-1 and V is TRBV19; 16 bases match TRBD2. Sequencing was done on a sample of blood. DNA for the CDR3: TGTGCCAGTAGTACGAGAGGCCCCGGGACTAGCGGGAGGGCCGATGAGCAGTTCTTC. Translation: CASSTRGPGTSGRADEQFF.